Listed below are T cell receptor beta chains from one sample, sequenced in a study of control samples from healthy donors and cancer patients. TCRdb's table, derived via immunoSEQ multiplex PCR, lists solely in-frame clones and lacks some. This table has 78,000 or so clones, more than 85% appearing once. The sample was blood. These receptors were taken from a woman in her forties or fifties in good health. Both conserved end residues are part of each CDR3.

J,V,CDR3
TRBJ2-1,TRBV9,CASSAQGLAVYNEQFF
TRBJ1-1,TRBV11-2,CASSLDGTEAFF
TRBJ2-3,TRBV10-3,CAMSSAGVGDTQYF
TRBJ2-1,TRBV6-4,CASSASSSGHNEQFF
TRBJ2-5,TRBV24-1,CATSVGETQYF
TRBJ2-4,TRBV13,CASSSVNIQYF
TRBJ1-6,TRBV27,CASKVTGLVSPLHF
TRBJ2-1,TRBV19,CASSISGDTGSYNEQFF
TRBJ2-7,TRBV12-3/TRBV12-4,CASSFAGSEQYF
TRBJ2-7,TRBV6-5,CASARGPGGSYEQYF
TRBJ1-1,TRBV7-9,CASSLGQSEAFF
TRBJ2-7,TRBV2,CAISGTGHRVAYEQYF
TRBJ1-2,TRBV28,CASSFGYGTFGYTF
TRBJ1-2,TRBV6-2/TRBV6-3,CASSHPTGDDYGYTF
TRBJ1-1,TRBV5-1,CASSYLTGNTEAFF
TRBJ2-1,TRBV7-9,CASGASGTGNEQFF
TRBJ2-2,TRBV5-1,CASSLARGSQTGELFF
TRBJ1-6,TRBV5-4,CASSSQQGLSFSPLHF
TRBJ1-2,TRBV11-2,CASSLGPGRDYGYTF
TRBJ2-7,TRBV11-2,CASSLRRGSRAEQYF
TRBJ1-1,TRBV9,CASSVVRGHTEAFF
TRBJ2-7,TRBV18,CASSPSRLDSPGRPYEQYF
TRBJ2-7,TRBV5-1,CASSLEGLGEQYF
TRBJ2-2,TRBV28,CASSSPTGELFF
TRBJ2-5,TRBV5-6,CASSSTTSGETQYF
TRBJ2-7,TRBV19,CASSDAGLTGEQYF
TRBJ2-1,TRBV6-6,CASRRQGLEIFNEQFF
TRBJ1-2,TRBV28,CASSLNSIGYTF
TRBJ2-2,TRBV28,CASSLAGAGTGELFF
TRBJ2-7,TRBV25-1,CASSLGNTYEQYF
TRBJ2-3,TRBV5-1,CASSLQTSTDTQYF
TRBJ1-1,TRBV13,CASTSGGGQNTEAFF
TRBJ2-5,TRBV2,CASSGGGAETQYF
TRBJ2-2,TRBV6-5,CASKASGNTGELFF
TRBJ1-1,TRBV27,CASSSHGTRRTEAFF
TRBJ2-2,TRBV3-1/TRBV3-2,CASSRSGSTGELFF
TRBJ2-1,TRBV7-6,CASSLVGRSSYNEQFF
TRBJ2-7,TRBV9,CASSVVAQRSEQYF
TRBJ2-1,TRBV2,CASSELAGLDNEQFF
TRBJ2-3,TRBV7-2,CASSLWGDRGTDTQYF
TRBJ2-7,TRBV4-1,CASSLLAGDEQYF
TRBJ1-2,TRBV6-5,CASREDMNYGYTF
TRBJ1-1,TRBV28,CASNLPGAMNTEAFF
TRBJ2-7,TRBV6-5,CASSVDVSYEQYF
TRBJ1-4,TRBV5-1,CASSSLVGEKLFF
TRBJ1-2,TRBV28,CASQNYVGQGAGGYTF
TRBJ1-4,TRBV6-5,CASRGRGNEKLFF
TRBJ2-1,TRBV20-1,CSASRGSSYNEQFF
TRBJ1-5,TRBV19,CASSIRGQVNNQPQHF
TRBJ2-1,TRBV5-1,CASSPGSFDYNEQFF
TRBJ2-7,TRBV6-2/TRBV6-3,CASSIQGEQYF
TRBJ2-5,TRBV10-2,CASSLAGGGETQYF
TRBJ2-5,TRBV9,CASSVEWSRSTQYF